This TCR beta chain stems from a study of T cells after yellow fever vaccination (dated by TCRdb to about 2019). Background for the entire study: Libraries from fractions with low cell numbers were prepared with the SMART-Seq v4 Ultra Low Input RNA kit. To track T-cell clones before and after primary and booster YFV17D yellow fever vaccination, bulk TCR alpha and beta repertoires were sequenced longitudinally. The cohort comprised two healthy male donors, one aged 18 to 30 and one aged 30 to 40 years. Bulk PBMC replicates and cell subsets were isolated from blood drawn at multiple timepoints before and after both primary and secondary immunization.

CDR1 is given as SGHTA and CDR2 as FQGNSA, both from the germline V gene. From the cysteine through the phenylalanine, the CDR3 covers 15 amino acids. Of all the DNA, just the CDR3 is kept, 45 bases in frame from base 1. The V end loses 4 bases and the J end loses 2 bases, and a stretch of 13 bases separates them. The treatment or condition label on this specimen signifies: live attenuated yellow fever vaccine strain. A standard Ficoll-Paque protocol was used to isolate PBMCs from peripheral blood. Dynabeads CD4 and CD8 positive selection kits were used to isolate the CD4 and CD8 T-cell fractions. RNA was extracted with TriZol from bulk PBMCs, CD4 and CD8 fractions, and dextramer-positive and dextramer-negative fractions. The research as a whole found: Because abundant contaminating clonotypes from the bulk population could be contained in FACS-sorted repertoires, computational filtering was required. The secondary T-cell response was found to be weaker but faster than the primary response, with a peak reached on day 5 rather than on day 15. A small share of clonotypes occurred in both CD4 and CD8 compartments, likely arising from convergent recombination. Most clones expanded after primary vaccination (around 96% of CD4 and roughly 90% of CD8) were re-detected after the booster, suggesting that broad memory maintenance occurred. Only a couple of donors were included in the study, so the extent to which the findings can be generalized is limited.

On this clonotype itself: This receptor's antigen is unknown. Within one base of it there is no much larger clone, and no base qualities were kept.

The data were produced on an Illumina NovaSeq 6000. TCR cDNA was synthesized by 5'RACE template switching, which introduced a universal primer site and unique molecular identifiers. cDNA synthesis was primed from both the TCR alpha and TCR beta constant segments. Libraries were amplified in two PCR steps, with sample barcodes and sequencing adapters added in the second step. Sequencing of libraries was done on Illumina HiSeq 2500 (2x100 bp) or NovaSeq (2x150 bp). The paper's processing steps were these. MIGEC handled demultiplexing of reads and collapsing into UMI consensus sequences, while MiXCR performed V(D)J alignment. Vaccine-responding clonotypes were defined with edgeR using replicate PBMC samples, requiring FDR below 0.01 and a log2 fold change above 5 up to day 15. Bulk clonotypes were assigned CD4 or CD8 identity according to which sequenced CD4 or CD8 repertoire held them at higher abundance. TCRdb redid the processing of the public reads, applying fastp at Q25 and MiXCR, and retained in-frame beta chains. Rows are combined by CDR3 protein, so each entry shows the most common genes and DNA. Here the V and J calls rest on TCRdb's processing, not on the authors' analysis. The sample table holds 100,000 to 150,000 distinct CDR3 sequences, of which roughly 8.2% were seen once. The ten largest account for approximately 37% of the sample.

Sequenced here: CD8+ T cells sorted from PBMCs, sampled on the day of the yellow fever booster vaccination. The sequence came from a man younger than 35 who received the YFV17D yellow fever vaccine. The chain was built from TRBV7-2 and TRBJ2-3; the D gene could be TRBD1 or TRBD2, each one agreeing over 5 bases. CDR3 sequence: CASSYGTVNTDTQYF. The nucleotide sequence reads TGTGCCAGCAGCTACGGGACGGTGAACACAGATACGCAGTATTTT.